The subject of this entry is one T cell receptor (beta chain). Its target is not known. Investigators took RNA and DNA out together from 20-30 mg of unsorted bulk tissue. Chronic HBV infection affected patients, none of whom had received treatment. These data belong to a study of tumor-infiltrating lymphocytes in primary liver carcinoma. Study results and caveats: Compared with tumor region pairs, tumor-adjacent and tumor-blood pairs overlapped less. Tumors reached a significantly greater top-250-clone fraction than blood did (p = 0.039). Detection in all five tumor regions applied to only about 7.5-24% of top clones.

The template, about 550 ng total RNA, yielded TCR beta cDNA made with a constant-region primer. Slightly modified ARM-PCR served as the procedure for the TCR beta libraries. These libraries came from three rounds of nested multiplex PCR. Each of the first two PCR rounds ran roughly 9 cycles with TRBV1-TRBV30 forward and C-beta reverse primers. TCRdb reprocessed the multiplex PCR reads via MiXCR and lists one record per CDR3 protein. The data contain tens of thousands of distinct CDR3 sequences, 65% to 80% of them seen just once; the ten biggest clones take up 29%. CDR1 and CDR2 (germline): SQVTM, ANQGSEA. The CDR3 is 14 amino acids. V gave up 6 bases and J gave up 5 bases, with 19 bases separating them.

The chain uses TRBV29-1 and TRBJ2-5; TRBD1 or TRBD2 may be the D gene (5 bases each). The TCR originated in a man aged 35 to 55 with primary liver carcinoma and hepatitis B virus infection. Material for sequencing was liver tumor tissue from sampling region 5. The sample's subset: tumor region T5, tumor centre. The CDR3 loop reads CSVQGAEGTETQYF. The CDR3 nucleotides are TGCAGCGTCCAGGGCGCAGAGGGAACTGAGACCCAGTACTTC.